Listed below are T cell receptor beta chains from one sample, sequenced in a study of T-cell reconstitution after alpha-beta-depleted transplantation in children. TCRdb redid the calling of the PCR reads with MiXCR, one entry per CDR3 protein. The data contain over 450,000 distinct CDR3 sequences, approximately 10% of them singletons. The material was PBMCs, obtained before TCRalphabeta/CD19-depleted stem cell transplant. The receptor set was obtained from a child aged 2 to 15 with inherited bone marrow failure, due to receive a stem cell transplant. CDR3s include the opening cysteine and the closing phenylalanine or tryptophan.

J gene: TRBJ2-3; V gene: TRBV29-1; CDR3 protein: CSVDLPGPTPSYTDTQYF
J gene: TRBJ2-1; V gene: TRBV4-3; CDR3 protein: CASSQAQLSSYNEQFF
J gene: TRBJ1-1; V gene: TRBV12-3/TRBV12-4; CDR3 protein: CASSWDRGDTEAFF
J gene: TRBJ2-1; V gene: TRBV6-1; CDR3 protein: CASGEIQGSSYNEQFF
J gene: TRBJ2-1; V gene: TRBV4-1; CDR3 protein: CASSQAIPNNEQFF
J gene: TRBJ2-1; V gene: TRBV4-1; CDR3 protein: CASRGVSFLNEQFF
J gene: TRBJ2-1; V gene: TRBV6-1; CDR3 protein: CASSEASGNSDEQFF
J gene: TRBJ2-1; V gene: TRBV30; CDR3 protein: CAWSVVRGHEQFF
J gene: TRBJ2-1; V gene: TRBV30; CDR3 protein: CAWARVRSYNEQFF
J gene: TRBJ1-5; V gene: TRBV20-1; CDR3 protein: CSATDRYSNQPQHF
J gene: TRBJ2-2; V gene: TRBV5-1; CDR3 protein: CASSLHKGDGGELFF
J gene: TRBJ2-5; V gene: TRBV29-1; CDR3 protein: CSVAPGIETQYF
J gene: TRBJ2-1; V gene: TRBV11-2; CDR3 protein: CASSLERTSGYNEQFF
J gene: TRBJ2-1; V gene: TRBV20-1; CDR3 protein: CSASQGTSDYNEQFF
J gene: TRBJ1-6; V gene: TRBV11-2; CDR3 protein: CASSARTGAASPLHF
J gene: TRBJ2-1; V gene: TRBV29-1; CDR3 protein: CSVPGLASYNEQFF
J gene: TRBJ2-7; V gene: TRBV7-2; CDR3 protein: CASSSPTSSPYEQYF
J gene: TRBJ2-7; V gene: TRBV27; CDR3 protein: CASSGTGLAGVWEQYF
J gene: TRBJ2-7; V gene: TRBV7-8; CDR3 protein: CASSSRQGGEQYF
J gene: TRBJ1-2; V gene: TRBV6-2/TRBV6-3; CDR3 protein: CASSYSVAGEVFNYGYTF
J gene: TRBJ2-1; V gene: TRBV5-1; CDR3 protein: CASSFGLAGENEQFF
J gene: TRBJ2-1; V gene: TRBV5-1; CDR3 protein: CASSRPSSPQFF
J gene: TRBJ1-2; V gene: TRBV6-1; CDR3 protein: CASKREAGGTYGYTF
J gene: TRBJ2-1; V gene: TRBV28; CDR3 protein: CASSLEGVAGVSYNEQFF
J gene: TRBJ2-5; V gene: TRBV6-2/TRBV6-3; CDR3 protein: CASSYGAETQYF
J gene: TRBJ1-6; V gene: TRBV5-1; CDR3 protein: CASSRDSSSYNSPLHF
J gene: TRBJ2-3; V gene: TRBV11-2; CDR3 protein: CASSLDLVVADTQYF
J gene: TRBJ2-1; V gene: TRBV29-1; CDR3 protein: CSALAHEQFF
J gene: TRBJ2-1; V gene: TRBV21-1; CDR3 protein: CASSKRWPWSQGGSSYNEQFF
J gene: TRBJ2-3; V gene: TRBV29-1; CDR3 protein: CSASGPAGTDTQYF
J gene: TRBJ2-3; V gene: TRBV6-1; CDR3 protein: CASSGANKDTQYF
J gene: TRBJ2-7; V gene: TRBV5-1; CDR3 protein: CASSLRTGRYEQYF
J gene: TRBJ2-2; V gene: TRBV5-1; CDR3 protein: CASSLAGYRNTGELFF
J gene: TRBJ2-1; V gene: TRBV5-1; CDR3 protein: CASSFLADINEQFF
J gene: TRBJ2-1; V gene: TRBV5-1; CDR3 protein: CASSPGGILYNEQFF
J gene: TRBJ2-4; V gene: TRBV20-1; CDR3 protein: CSARELGEGTKNIQYF
J gene: TRBJ2-3; V gene: TRBV9; CDR3 protein: CASSVVGITDTQYF
J gene: TRBJ2-7; V gene: TRBV20-1; CDR3 protein: CSGGTGGDYDEQYF
J gene: TRBJ2-3; V gene: TRBV7-9; CDR3 protein: CASSPAGAGDTDTQYF
J gene: TRBJ2-7; V gene: TRBV12-3/TRBV12-4; CDR3 protein: CASSPHSAGGSLSYEQYF
J gene: TRBJ2-3; V gene: TRBV3-1; CDR3 protein: CASSPYGDTQYF
J gene: TRBJ1-4; V gene: TRBV27; CDR3 protein: CASSLYGVGAYNEKLFF
J gene: TRBJ2-7; V gene: TRBV28; CDR3 protein: CASRRDRAGEQYF
J gene: TRBJ2-7; V gene: TRBV12-3/TRBV12-4; CDR3 protein: CASAPSRDYPYEQYF
J gene: TRBJ2-4; V gene: TRBV5-1; CDR3 protein: CASSLRAGRAKNIQYF
J gene: TRBJ2-1; V gene: TRBV7-2; CDR3 protein: CASSLPSGMGEQFF
J gene: TRBJ1-2; V gene: TRBV12-3/TRBV12-4; CDR3 protein: CASGRADYGYTF
J gene: TRBJ2-4; V gene: TRBV28; CDR3 protein: CASSFDAVGRSKNIQYF
J gene: TRBJ1-2; V gene: TRBV7-9; CDR3 protein: CASSATELYGYTF
J gene: TRBJ2-1; V gene: TRBV6-2/TRBV6-3; CDR3 protein: CASSPPTSGRAGDEQFF
J gene: TRBJ2-7; V gene: TRBV29-1; CDR3 protein: CSVETGNRYEQYF
J gene: TRBJ1-1; V gene: TRBV20-1; CDR3 protein: CSARDLRGSTEAFF